The 32 T cell receptor beta chains below were found in one sample sequenced in a study of somatic mutations in cytotoxic T cells in rheumatoid arthritis (TCRdb year 2017). Library generation was performed with the immunoSEQ multiplex PCR assay. TCRdb provides this immuneACCESS table in a form limited to in-frame rearrangements. Some clones are lacking; in checked studies, under half of them reflect an unresolved V gene, and why the rest are absent is not known. This sample holds about 16,000 clones; just under 80% were observed only once. The ten largest account for 17% of the sample. Sequenced: CD8+ T cells sorted from blood. The receptors were gathered from an adult with rheumatoid arthritis.

The chain is built from TRBV7-8 and TRBJ1-3, with a possible D match to TRBD1 (6 bases). Germline-derived CDR1 and CDR2 are SGHVS and FQNEAQ. The CDR3 loop spans 16 amino acids. Trimming cost V 1 base and J 2 bases, with 12 bases left between them. The CDR3 region is CASSLGTDETGNTIYF. The CDR3 DNA reads as TGTGCCAGCAGCTTAGGGACAGATGAGACTGGAAACACCATATATTTT.

The chain carries TRBV30 and TRBJ2-3; 7 bases match TRBD1. Germline V gives CDR1 GTSNPN, CDR2 SVGIG (reference sequence). V lost 7 bases, J lost 3 bases, and 13 bases stayed unmatched. The CDR3 is 15 residues long. The CDR3 bases are TGTGCCTTCTCCTTTGACAGGGAAGGTACAGATACGCAGTATTTT. It translates to CAFSFDREGTDTQYF.

The CDR3 DNA sequence: TGTGCCAGCAGTTTCACTTCTTTAGGGGGCGCCCAGCCCCAGCATTTT. It encodes CASSFTSLGGAQPQHF. The J gene is TRBJ1-5, the V gene TRBV6-5, with 7 nucleotides matching TRBD1. Trimming cost V 4 bases and J 7 bases; bases outside gene matches: 13. From germline, CDR1 is MNHEY and CDR2 SVGAGI. There are 16 residues in the CDR3.

This chain links TRBV19 with TRBJ2-1; 8 positions match TRBD2. V trimming: 10 bases; J trimming: 4 bases; junction bases outside the gene matches: 12. The V gene's germline CDR1 is LNHDA and CDR2 SQIVND (reference sequence). The CDR3 is 15 amino acids. The CDR3 region has the DNA TGTGCCACCTCCCTGGCAGCGGGGGAGTACAATGAGCAGTTCTTC. This translates into CATSLAAGEYNEQFF.

The chain joins TRBV27 to TRBJ2-1; 14 nucleotides align to TRBD2. Trimming took 5 bases from V and 8 from J; bases not matched to a gene: 5. CDR3 length equals 15 residues. Germline assignment: CDR1 MNHEY and CDR2 SMNVEV (reference sequence). The CDR3 is CASSLTSGGAYEQFF. In DNA form, the CDR3 reads TGTGCCAGCAGTCTGACTAGCGGGGGGGCCTATGAGCAGTTCTTC.

The chain combines TRBV27 with TRBJ2-7; D is undetermined. With 6 bases removed from V and 4 bases from J, the gap between germline ends came to 13 bases. The CDR3 has 13 residues. CDR1 and CDR2 (germline): MNHEY, SMNVEV (reference sequence). The CDR3 DNA follows: TGTGCCAGCAGCCATCCAGGAAATTACGAGCAGTACTTC. This sequence encodes CASSHPGNYEQYF.

The rearrangement uses TRBV29-1 and TRBJ1-2; a possible D gene is TRBD1 (6 bases). The CDR3 consists of 14 residues. V lost 6 bases and J lost 7, with 21 bases in between. Germline V CDR1 and CDR2: SQVTM, ANQGSEA. The CDR3: CSVRSTGTSIGYTF. DNA for the CDR3: TGCAGCGTCCGATCTACAGGGACCTCTATTGGCTACACCTTC.

V is TRBV29-1 and J is TRBJ2-2, with D perhaps TRBD2 (6 bases). This CDR3 comprises 14 residues. CDR1 and CDR2 (germline): SQVTM, ANQGSEA. The ends were cut back, 7 bases at V and 5 bases at J, with 17 bases in the middle. DNA of the CDR3: TGCAGCGCGCGAGTGGAGGGACTGACCGGGGAGCTGTTTTTT. This codes for CSARVEGLTGELFF.

This chain uses TRBV4-1 with TRBJ2-7; 12 nucleotides match TRBD2. The CDR3 spans 15 residues. Germline assignment: CDR1 MGHRA and CDR2 YSYEKL. After removal of 4 bases from V and 0 bases from J, the junction contained 1 base not matched to a gene. CDR3 loop: CASSRTSGASYEQYF. The DNA for the CDR3 is TGCGCCAGCAGCCGGACTAGCGGGGCCTCCTACGAGCAGTACTTC.

This rearrangement joins TRBV30 to TRBJ1-6, with a weak D call TRBD1 (6 bases). Trimming shortened V by 3 bases and J by 11 bases, and 11 bases separated the two germline ends. The CDR3 is 12 residues long. Per the germline V gene, CDR1 is GTSNPN and CDR2 is SVGIG (reference sequence). CDR3 in DNA: TGTGCCTGGAGAGGACAGAGAACACCCCTCCACTTT. This encodes CAWRGQRTPLHF. The whole variable domain, remainder taken from reference TRBV30 and TRBJ1-6, is SQTIHQWPATLVQPVGSPLSLECTVEGTSNPNLYWYRQAAGRGLQLLFYSVGIGQISSEVPQNLSASRPQDRQFILSSKKLLLSDSGFYLCAWRGQRTPLHFGNGTRLTVT.

The CDR3 reads CASISGDTQAFF. CDR3 bases: TGTGCCAGCATCTCAGGGGACACGCAAGCTTTCTTT. The rearrangement joins TRBV7-9 to TRBJ1-1, with D possibly being TRBD1 (6 bases). This CDR3 is 12 amino acids long. Per the germline V gene, CDR1 is SEHNR and CDR2 is FQNEAQ (reference sequence). V gave up 7 bases and J gave up 9 bases, with 15 bases separating them.

The J gene is TRBJ2-7, the V gene TRBV11-2, with D perhaps TRBD2 (5 bases). The CDR3 loop spans 16 amino acids. Germline CDR1 SGHAT, CDR2 FQNNGV. Trimming stripped 0 bases from V and 1 base from J, with 13 bases between. In DNA, the CDR3 is TGTGCCAGCAGCTTAGATGGTGGTAGCGAATCCTACGAGCAGTACTTC. Translated, it gives CASSLDGGSESYEQYF.

The chain's CDR3 is CASSPLPGLAGITDTQYF. CDR3 nucleotide sequence: TGTGCCAGTAGCCCTTTACCGGGACTAGCGGGGATCACGGATACGCAGTATTTT. The rearrangement uses TRBV19 and TRBJ2-3; 13 nucleotides align to TRBD2. This CDR3 comprises 18 residues. V dropped 6 bases and J dropped 6; count of bases not matched to a gene: 15. CDR1 and CDR2 from the germline V gene are LNHDA and SQIVND (reference sequence).

This clone appeared a single time. The chain carries TRBV9 and TRBJ2-2; no reliable D call. CDR3 length: 13 residues. The germline V and J ends were trimmed by 0 bases and 1 base, with 1 base remaining between them. Germline CDR1 SGDLS, CDR2 YYNGEE. CDR3 nucleotide sequence: TGTGCCAGCAGCGTAGGGAACACCGGGGAGCTGTTTTTT. It translates to CASSVGNTGELFF.

CDR3 in amino acids: CATSSWGAGGDGYTF. CDR3 bases: TGTGCCACCAGCAGTTGGGGGGCGGGTGGAGATGGCTACACCTTC. The rearrangement uses TRBV15 and TRBJ1-2, with a possible D match to TRBD1 (6 bases). Trimming pared 3 bases from V and 6 bases from J, leaving 17 bases between. Germline-derived CDR1 and CDR2 are LNHNV and YYDKDF (reference sequence). The CDR3 covers 15 residues.

The chain joins TRBV5-4 to TRBJ2-5; maybe TRBD2 (6 bases). Trimming removed 4 bases at V and 1 base at J, with 8 bases between. This CDR3 comprises 13 residues. In germline, CDR1 is SGHNT, CDR2 YYREEE (reference sequence). The CDR3 coding sequence is TGTGCCAGCAGCCCGACTAGCCAAGAGACCCAGTACTTC. It codes for CASSPTSQETQYF. Full variable domain (remainder filled in from reference TRBV5-4 and TRBJ2-5): ETGVTQSPTHLIKTRGQQVTLRCSSQSGHNTVSWYQQALGQGPQFIFQYYREEENGRGNFPPRFSGLQFPNYSSELNVNALELDDSALYLCASSPTSQETQYFGPGTRLLVL.

Points on this clone: The sample has other DNA sequences that encode this CDR3 too. The V gene is TRBV7-8, the J gene TRBJ1-4, with 10 positions matching TRBD1. The ends lost 1 base at V and 6 bases at J; junction bases unmatched: 2. The CDR3 runs 15 residues. Germline CDR1 and CDR2: SGHVS and FQNEAQ. CDR3 region: CASSLEGTGDEKLFF. For the CDR3, the DNA is TGTGCCAGCAGCTTAGAAGGGACAGGGGATGAAAAACTGTTTTTT.

The rearrangement uses TRBV6-6 and TRBJ2-7; a possible D gene is TRBD2 (5 bases). The CDR3 runs 15 residues. The V and J ends lost 6 bases and 1 base respectively, with 16 bases between them. Germline CDR1 is MNHNY and CDR2 is SVGAGI (reference sequence). For the CDR3, the DNA is TGTGCCAGCAGCCCTCGGGGATATGAGTCCTACGAGCAGTACTTC. It encodes CASSPRGYESYEQYF.

Here the CDR3 reads CASSRGQGRDGYTF. The DNA for the CDR3 is TGTGCCAGCAGTAGGGGACAGGGGAGGGATGGCTACACCTTC. The V gene is TRBV28, the J gene TRBJ1-2; 10 nucleotides match TRBD1. CDR1 MDHEN and CDR2 SYDVKM come from the germline V gene. The length of the CDR3 is 14 residues. Losses at the gene ends were 5 bases for V and 6 bases for J; bases not matched to a gene: 6.

The genes are TRBV19 and TRBJ2-3; TRBD1 matches at 9 bases. There are 14 residues in the CDR3. Germline V lookup: CDR1 LNHDA, CDR2 SQIVND (reference sequence). V trimming: 5 bases; J trimming: 1 base; junction bases outside the gene matches: 1. This CDR3 is CASSRDRGTDTQYF. As DNA, the CDR3 is TGTGCCAGTAGTCGGGACAGGGGCACAGATACGCAGTATTTT.

The J gene is TRBJ1-1, the V gene TRBV27; D is undetermined. The CDR3 spans 15 residues. The germline V gene encodes CDR1 MNHEY and CDR2 SMNVEV (reference sequence). The ends were cut back, 5 bases at V and 1 base at J, with 14 bases in the middle. The CDR3 region is CASSNFWEPNTEAFF. CDR3 bases: TGTGCCAGCAGTAACTTTTGGGAGCCGAACACTGAAGCTTTCTTT.

V is TRBV12-5 and J is TRBJ2-1; 8 nucleotides match TRBD1. The CDR3 runs 13 residues. CDR1 is LGHNT, CDR2 FRNRAP, per germline. J was trimmed by 9 bases and V by 4 bases; bases with no gene match: 5. CDR3 sequence (DNA): TGTGCTAGTGGTTGGTGGACAGGGACTGAGCAGTTCTTC. It codes for CASGWWTGTEQFF. Full variable domain (outside the CDR3, taken from reference TRBV12-5 and TRBJ2-1): DARVTQTPRHKVTEMGQEVTMRCQPILGHNTVFWYRQTMMQGLELLAYFRNRAPLDDSGMPKDRFSAEMPDATLATLKIQPSEPRDSAVYFCASGWWTGTEQFFGPGTRLTVL.

This clone showed up just a few times. The rearrangement joins TRBV14 to TRBJ2-3; no firm D call. Per the germline V gene, CDR1 is SGHDN and CDR2 is FVKESK. CDR3 length: 13 residues. Trimming left V 5 bases short and J 0 bases short, with 6 bases between. As DNA, the CDR3 is TGTGCCAGCAGCTTGGACAGCACAGATACGCAGTATTTT. It encodes CASSLDSTDTQYF.

This rearrangement joins TRBV27 to TRBJ1-5, with 8 bases matching TRBD1. Germline V gives CDR1 MNHEY, CDR2 SMNVEV (reference sequence). Trimming at V came to 5 bases and at J to 0 bases, leaving 6 bases not matched to a gene. The CDR3 contains 16 residues. CDR3 protein: CASSVGTGYSNQPQHF. CDR3 DNA sequence: TGTGCCAGCAGTGTGGGGACAGGTTATAGCAATCAGCCCCAGCATTTT.

This rearrangement joins TRBV9 to TRBJ2-1, with TRBD2 matching 11 bases. Germline CDR1 reads SGDLS; CDR2 reads YYNGEE. The CDR3 spans 15 residues. Trimming at V came to 3 bases and at J to 4 bases, leaving 3 bases not matched to a gene. The CDR3 loop is CASSGGTSGYNEQFF. The CDR3 DNA follows: TGTGCCAGCAGCGGGGGGACTAGCGGTTACAATGAGCAGTTCTTC.

This chain uses TRBV28 with TRBJ1-6; D possibly corresponds to TRBD1 (6 bases). The V gene lost 5 bases and the J gene lost 10 bases, with 15 bases spanning the gap. This CDR3 contains 14 residues. Germline loops: CDR1 MDHEN, CDR2 SYDVKM. CDR3 nucleotides: TGTGCCAGCAGTACCGTTACAGGGCCCTCACCCCTCCACTTT. This sequence encodes CASSTVTGPSPLHF.

J is TRBJ2-3 and V is TRBV20-1; maybe TRBD2 (5 bases). The CDR3 runs 11 residues. Germline V lookup: CDR1 DFQATT, CDR2 SNEGSKA (reference sequence). Trimming stripped 5 bases from V and 5 bases from J, with 8 bases between. The CDR3 DNA follows: TGCAGTGCTGCAGCGGAAGATACGCAGTATTTT. Protein: CSAAAEDTQYF.

This sequence joins TRBV7-9 and TRBJ2-2, with 14 nucleotides matching TRBD2. The junction had 4 bases not matched to a gene; V was cut back by 3 bases and J by 1 base. The germline V gene encodes CDR1 SEHNR and CDR2 FQNEAQ (reference sequence). The CDR3 spans 18 residues. This chain's CDR3 is CASSLGTSGGRNTGELFF. CDR3 DNA sequence: TGTGCCAGCAGCTTGGGGACTAGCGGGGGCCGGAACACCGGGGAGCTGTTTTTT.

This clone was found a few times. The chain uses TRBV5-4 and TRBJ2-7, with a weak D call TRBD2 (5 bases). Trimming took off 4 bases at V and 9 bases at J, with 20 bases between the two ends. This CDR3 is 14 amino acids long. Germline CDR1 and CDR2: SGHNT and YYREEE (reference sequence). CDR3 DNA: TGTGCCAGCAGCCTGGCCGGAGACATGAGCGGGCAGTACTTC. Translating gives CASSLAGDMSGQYF.

The CDR3 region is CASSGRDPGNTIYF. The CDR3 nucleotides read TGTGCCAGCAGCGGCAGGGACCCTGGAAACACCATATATTTT. The chain joins TRBV9 to TRBJ1-3, with D possibly matching TRBD1 (5 bases). This CDR3 spans 14 amino acids. The ends were cut back, 3 bases at V and 2 bases at J, with 9 bases in the middle. CDR1 and CDR2 from the germline V gene are SGDLS and YYNGEE.

The V and J genes are TRBV27 and TRBJ2-2, with TRBD2 identical over 7 bases. The CDR3 loop spans 14 amino acids. The V segment lost 3 bases and the J segment 5 bases; nucleotides outside the gene matches: 3. Germline assignment: CDR1 MNHEY and CDR2 SMNVEV (reference sequence). CDR3 sequence (DNA): TGTGCCAGCAGTTTCGGGGGGTTAACCGGGGAGCTGTTTTTT. It is translated as CASSFGGLTGELFF.

The chain carries TRBV7-9 and TRBJ1-4; D perhaps matches TRBD1 (6 bases). Per the germline V gene, CDR1 is SEHNR and CDR2 is FQNEAQ (reference sequence). Between the trimmed V and J ends, which lost 5 bases and 5 bases, there was a span of 12 bases. This CDR3 is 14 amino acids long. For the CDR3, the DNA is TGTGCCAGCAGCATTGGGACACAAAATGAAAAACTGTTTTTT. Translation gives CASSIGTQNEKLFF.